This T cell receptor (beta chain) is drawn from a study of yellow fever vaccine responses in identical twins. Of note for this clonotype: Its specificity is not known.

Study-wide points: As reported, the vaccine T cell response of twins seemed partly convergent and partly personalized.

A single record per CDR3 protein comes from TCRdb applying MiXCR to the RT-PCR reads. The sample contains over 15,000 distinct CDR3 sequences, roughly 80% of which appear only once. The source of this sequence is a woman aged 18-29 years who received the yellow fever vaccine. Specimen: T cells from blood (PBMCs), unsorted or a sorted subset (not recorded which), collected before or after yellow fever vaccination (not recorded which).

For the CDR3, the DNA is TGTGCCACCAGCAGAGAAGGAGGGCGTCCGCCCTACAATGAGCAGTTCTTC. This codes for CATSREGGRPPYNEQFF. The J gene is TRBJ2-1, the V gene TRBV15; a possible D gene is TRBD2 (6 bases). Trimming stripped 0 bases from V and 2 bases from J, with 14 bases between. Germline assignment: CDR1 LNHNV and CDR2 YYDKDF (reference sequence). This CDR3 is 17 amino acids long.